This T cell receptor beta chain was recorded in a study of T cells in narcolepsy (dated by TCRdb to 2016 to 2019). As for the study more broadly: The study enrolled patients with narcolepsy type 1 or type 2 (NT1, NT2) together with healthy control donors. Autoreactive T cells targeting hypocretin neuron self-antigens (hypocretin, TRIB2) were sought in narcolepsy patients, and TCR Vbeta sequencing was used to track clonotypes in blood and CSF.

The CDR3 starts with the cysteine, ends with the phenylalanine, and has 17 residues. Kept here is only the CDR3 DNA, which spans 51 bases and is read in frame from base 1. Ends trimmed: V by 4 bases, J by 4 bases; bases unmatched to a gene: 8. CDR1 WSHSY and CDR2 SAAADI are derived from the germline V gene. This clone was detected once. What this receptor recognizes is not known. No qualities accompany the bases; no much larger clone lies one base away. What the work shows at the level of the full study, not this receptor alone: No sequences matching autoreactive T cell clones were contained in some blood memory CD4+ repertoires from patients and controls. Numbers of sequenced blood memory CD4+ clonotypes were comparable, with averages of approximately 39,000 in patients and 30,000 to 35,000 in controls. Plots that compared CSF and blood CD4+ T cell clonotypes from the same patient highlighted HCRT-specific and TRIB2-specific autoreactive clonotypes. Autoreactive clonotypes were reported to be detected serially in the blood of the same patients and of different patients, but not in the blood of healthy controls.

For TCR Vbeta sequencing, memory CD4+ T cells were sorted ex vivo from the peripheral blood of both healthy controls and narcolepsy patients. Library construction relied on the immunoSEQ multiplex PCR assay. This immuneACCESS table, as held by TCRdb, lists in-frame sequences with V and J called but not all clones. Of the missing ones, under half trace to an unresolved V gene in checked studies; the others have no known cause. Within this sample are just over 40,000 clones, with approximately 88% of them counted one time only. The top ten clones comprise 1% to 1.5% of the sample. Input material: CD45RA- memory CD4+ T cells from PBMCs. Explained via the paper, the cell subset or site label denotes: memory T cells sorted ex vivo from peripheral blood. The V gene is TRBV10-2 and the J gene is TRBJ2-1; 12 middle bases align to TRBD2. The sequence came from a human donor with narcolepsy. The base sequence is TGCGCCAGCAGTGGCTCTAGCGGGAGGGCGTCTTACAATGAGCAGTTCTTC. It translates as CASSGSSGRASYNEQFF.